The 18 T cell receptor beta chains below come from one sample, sequenced in a study of long-term antiretroviral therapy in people with HIV. The libraries were made with immunoSEQ v3.0 at survey level. The repertoire was sequenced with immunoSEQ multiplex PCR; TCRdb's copy has only in-frame clones and lacks some. The data hold about 19,000 clones, with about four fifths observed a single time. The sequences come from unsorted PBMCs, collected 0.9 years after starting antiretroviral therapy. The receptor source for this set is a man aged 18 to 30 with HIV.

In its sample, this clone was seen a few times. This chain uses TRBV7-9 with TRBJ2-5; the match to TRBD2 covers 7 bases. The CDR3 extends over 18 amino acids. CDR1 and CDR2 from the germline V gene are SEHNR and FQNEAQ (reference sequence). The junction had 15 bases not matched to a gene; V was cut back by 2 bases and J by 3 bases. The CDR3 DNA reads as TGTGCCAGCAGCTTACCCCCCTGGTGGGGACTATGGGAAGAGACCCAGTACTTC. Translating gives CASSLPPWWGLWEETQYF.

V and J are TRBV4-1 and TRBJ1-1; unclear D gene. The germline V gene has CDR1 MGHRA and CDR2 YSYEKL. This CDR3 spans 13 amino acids. V gave up 4 bases and J gave up 7 bases, with 13 bases separating them. The CDR3: CASSLFRRDEAFF. The CDR3 coding sequence is TGCGCCAGCAGCCTCTTTAGGAGGGATGAAGCTTTCTTT.

The chain employs TRBV30 and TRBJ2-2; D not certain. Trimming pared 0 bases from V and 8 bases from J, leaving 13 bases between. CDR1 GTSNPN and CDR2 SVGIG come from the germline V gene (reference sequence). CDR3 length: 14 residues. The CDR3 DNA follows: TGTGCCTGGAGTGTGGTCTGGGCGTGGGGGGAGCTGTTTTTT. It translates to CAWSVVWAWGELFF.

The rearrangement uses TRBV27 and TRBJ2-1; D not resolved. The germline V and J ends were trimmed by 6 bases and 4 bases, with 7 bases remaining between them. Looked up from germline, CDR1 is MNHEY and CDR2 is SMNVEV (reference sequence). The CDR3 contains 12 residues. Here the CDR3 reads CASSSLYNEQFF. The CDR3 DNA follows: TGTGCCAGCAGCTCGCTTTACAATGAGCAGTTCTTC.

The table lists this clone with a count of one. The CDR3 coding sequence is TGTGCCAGCAGCTCTGGACTAGCGGGGTCTGAGGAGCTGTTTTTT. Its translation: CASSSGLAGSEELFF. V usage is TRBV5-4 and J usage is TRBJ2-2; TRBD2 agrees at 12 bases. Trimming cost V 3 bases and J 10 bases; bases outside gene matches: 7. This CDR3 spans 15 amino acids. In germline, CDR1 is SGHNT, CDR2 YYREEE (reference sequence).

This clone was counted once. This chain connects TRBV18 to TRBJ1-2; the D gene is possibly TRBD1 (6 bases). The V end lost 1 base, the J end lost 3 bases, and 15 bases lay between the germline ends. The germline gives CDR1 KGHSH, CDR2 LQKENI. This CDR3 has 16 residues. CDR3 sequence: CASSPRQEVHHYGYTF. In nucleotides, the CDR3 is TGTGCCAGCTCACCACGACAGGAGGTACACCACTATGGCTACACCTTC.

This chain joins TRBV9 and TRBJ2-2; TRBD2 aligns across 7 bases. V lost 0 bases and J lost 4; bases outside the gene matches: 12. The length of the CDR3 is 18 residues. Germline values: CDR1 SGDLS, CDR2 YYNGEE. The CDR3 sequence: CASSVDMSGRGRTGELFF. The CDR3 nucleotides read TGTGCCAGCAGCGTAGATATGAGTGGGAGGGGCCGCACCGGGGAGCTGTTTTTT.

This chain joins TRBV23-1 and TRBJ1-5; 12 bases fit TRBD1. TRBV23-1 is an ORF for which the function is uncertain. With V trimmed by 1 base and J by 7 bases, 20 bases remained unmatched. The CDR3 extends over 21 amino acids. The CDR3, as DNA: TGCGCCAGCAGTCAATTTGAATTTGGGACAGGGGGCGCCGGGGCCCCCCAGCCCCAGCATTTT. Translating it yields CASSQFEFGTGGAGAPQPQHF.

This clone was counted only a few times. This chain connects TRBV28 to TRBJ2-5; D is tentatively TRBD1 or TRBD2 (5 bases each). The V gene's germline CDR1 is MDHEN and CDR2 SYDVKM. The germline V and J ends were trimmed by 2 bases and 5 bases, with 12 bases remaining between them. The CDR3 has 14 amino acids. The CDR3 region has the DNA TGTGCCAGCAGTTTAAAGGGGAGATGGGAGACCCAGTACTTC. It is translated as CASSLKGRWETQYF.

V usage is TRBV7-9 and J usage is TRBJ1-3; weak D call: TRBD1 (6 bases). This CDR3 is built from 18 residues. V was pared by 5 bases and J by 1 base, with 21 bases between. Germline CDR1 is SEHNR and CDR2 is FQNEAQ (reference sequence). The CDR3 nucleotides are TGTGCCAGCAGCCCAAGGGGGGTACAGCTGCCGTCTGGAAACACCATATATTTT. Protein product: CASSPRGVQLPSGNTIYF.

The CDR3 is CASEQRGGQETQYF. CDR3 DNA: TGCGCCAGCGAGCAGCGGGGGGGCCAAGAGACCCAGTACTTC. This chain connects TRBV5-1 to TRBJ2-5, with 10 bases lining up with TRBD2. There are 14 residues in the CDR3. V trimming: 7 bases; J trimming: 1 base; junction bases outside the gene matches: 4. CDR1 is SGHRS and CDR2 is YFSETQ in the germline V gene.

This sequence joins TRBV2 and TRBJ2-2; 11 positions agree with TRBD1. CDR1 is SNHLY and CDR2 is FYNNEI in the germline V gene. V lost 3 bases to trimming and J lost 4 bases; unmatched junction nucleotides: 10. This CDR3 has 18 residues. The CDR3 loop reads CASSDRTGGDLGTGELFF. Here the CDR3 DNA reads TGTGCCAGCAGTGACCGGACAGGGGGCGATTTGGGCACCGGGGAGCTGTTTTTT.

This sequence joins TRBV2 and TRBJ1-5; no definite D call. Trimming pared 3 bases from V and 7 bases from J, leaving 13 bases between. Germline V gene lookup returns CDR1 SNHLY and CDR2 FYNNEI. This CDR3 comprises 14 residues. CDR3 in amino acids: CASSDKGVEQPQHF. The CDR3 DNA reads TGTGCCAGCAGTGATAAGGGAGTGGAGCAGCCCCAGCATTTT.

The chain recombines TRBV5-1 with TRBJ2-6, with a weak D call TRBD1 (5 bases). The V end was cut by 0 bases, the J end by 2 bases, with 15 bases between. The V gene's germline CDR1 is SGHRS and CDR2 YFSETQ. The CDR3 extends over 18 amino acids. The CDR3 coding sequence is TGCGCCAGCAGCTTGGAGGGGTATAGCCGAGCTGGGGCCAACGTCCTGACTTTC. Protein product: CASSLEGYSRAGANVLTF.

V is TRBV6-5 and J is TRBJ1-6; D gene uncertain. This CDR3 has 15 residues. CDR1 and CDR2 (germline): MNHEY, SVGAGI. Trimming pared 2 bases from V and 7 bases from J, leaving 12 bases between. The DNA of the CDR3 is TGTGCCAGCAGTTACAGGCGGAAATGGAATTCACCCCTCCACTTT. Its protein product is CASSYRRKWNSPLHF.

Here the CDR3 reads CASTPVGSSGANVLTF. In DNA, the CDR3 is TGTGCCAGCACCCCCGTCGGGAGCTCTGGGGCCAACGTCCTGACTTTC. The chain employs TRBV9 and TRBJ2-6; possible D gene TRBD2, 6 bases. The germline V and J ends were trimmed by 6 bases and 0 bases, with 13 bases remaining between them. Per the germline V gene, CDR1 is SGDLS and CDR2 is YYNGEE. This CDR3 has 16 residues.

V is TRBV6-4 and J is TRBJ2-3; 13 bases line up with TRBD2. The V and J ends lost 2 bases and 4 bases, in that order; junction bases with no gene match: 0. Germline-derived CDR1 and CDR2 are MRHNA and SNTAGT. This CDR3 is 15 amino acids long. CDR3 in DNA: TGTGCCAGCAGTGACGGGACTAGCGGGGCAGATACGCAGTATTTT. This gives the protein CASSDGTSGADTQYF.

This chain links TRBV28 with TRBJ2-7; possibly TRBD2 for D (6 bases). The ends were cut back, 8 bases at V and 2 bases at J, with 13 bases in the middle. Looked up from germline, CDR1 is MDHEN and CDR2 is SYDVKM. The CDR3 contains 13 residues. CDR3 in amino acids: CASRSGSTYEQYF. CDR3 DNA sequence: TGTGCCAGCCGGAGCGGGTCTACCTACGAGCAGTACTTC.